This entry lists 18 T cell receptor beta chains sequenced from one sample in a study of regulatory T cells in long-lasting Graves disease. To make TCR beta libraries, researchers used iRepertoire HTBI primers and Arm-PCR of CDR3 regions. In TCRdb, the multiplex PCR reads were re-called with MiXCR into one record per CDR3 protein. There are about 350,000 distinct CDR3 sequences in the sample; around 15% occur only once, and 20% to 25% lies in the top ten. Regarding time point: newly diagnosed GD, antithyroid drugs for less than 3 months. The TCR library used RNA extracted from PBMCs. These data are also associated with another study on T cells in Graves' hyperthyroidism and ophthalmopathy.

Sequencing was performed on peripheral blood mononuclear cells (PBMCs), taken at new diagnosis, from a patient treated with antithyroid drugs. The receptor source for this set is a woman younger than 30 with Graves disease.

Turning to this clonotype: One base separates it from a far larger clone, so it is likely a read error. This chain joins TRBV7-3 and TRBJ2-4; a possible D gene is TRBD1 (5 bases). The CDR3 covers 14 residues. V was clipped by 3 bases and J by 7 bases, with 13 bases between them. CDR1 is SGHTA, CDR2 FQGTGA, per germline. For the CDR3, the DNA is TGTGCCAGCAGCTTGGGGCAGGGTCACAACATTCAGTACTTC. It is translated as CASSLGQGHNIQYF.

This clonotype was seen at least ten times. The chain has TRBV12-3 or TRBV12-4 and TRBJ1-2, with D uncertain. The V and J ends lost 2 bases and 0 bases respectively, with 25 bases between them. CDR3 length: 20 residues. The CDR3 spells CASSLQGPEPRGSANYGYTF. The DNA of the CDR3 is TGTGCCAGCAGTTTACAAGGACCAGAGCCCCGAGGATCGGCTAACTATGGCTACACCTTC.

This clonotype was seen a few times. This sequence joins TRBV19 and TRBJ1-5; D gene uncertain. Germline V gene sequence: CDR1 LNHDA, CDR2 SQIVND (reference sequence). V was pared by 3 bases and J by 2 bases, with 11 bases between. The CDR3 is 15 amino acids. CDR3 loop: CASSIGGFGNQPQHF. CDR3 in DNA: TGTGCCAGTAGTATTGGTGGATTCGGCAATCAGCCCCAGCATTTT. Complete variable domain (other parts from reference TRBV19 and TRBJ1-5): DGGITQSPKYLFRKEGQNVTLSCEQNLNHDAMYWYRQDPGQGLRLIYYSQIVNDFQKGDIAEGYSVSREKKESFPLTVTSAQKNPTAFYLCASSIGGFGNQPQHFGDGTRLSIL.

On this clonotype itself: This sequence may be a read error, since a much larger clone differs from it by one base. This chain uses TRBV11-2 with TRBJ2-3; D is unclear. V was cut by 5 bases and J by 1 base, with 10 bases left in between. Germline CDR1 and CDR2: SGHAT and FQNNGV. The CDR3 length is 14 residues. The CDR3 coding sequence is TGTGCCAGCAGCACCTCAAGAGGCACAGATACGCAGTATTTT. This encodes CASSTSRGTDTQYF.

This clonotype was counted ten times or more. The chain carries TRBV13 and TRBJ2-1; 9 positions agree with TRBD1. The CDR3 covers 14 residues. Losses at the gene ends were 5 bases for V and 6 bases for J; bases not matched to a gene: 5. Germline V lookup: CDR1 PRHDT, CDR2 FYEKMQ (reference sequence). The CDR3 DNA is TGTGCCAGCAGCATAGACAGGGGGGGCAATGAGCAGTTCTTC. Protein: CASSIDRGGNEQFF.

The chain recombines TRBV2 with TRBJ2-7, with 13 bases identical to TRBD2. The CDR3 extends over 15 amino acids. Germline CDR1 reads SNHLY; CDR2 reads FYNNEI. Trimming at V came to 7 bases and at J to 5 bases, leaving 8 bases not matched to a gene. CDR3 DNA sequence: TGTGCCAGCACCCCGGGACTAGCGGGGAAAGACGAGCAGTACTTC. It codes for CASTPGLAGKDEQYF.

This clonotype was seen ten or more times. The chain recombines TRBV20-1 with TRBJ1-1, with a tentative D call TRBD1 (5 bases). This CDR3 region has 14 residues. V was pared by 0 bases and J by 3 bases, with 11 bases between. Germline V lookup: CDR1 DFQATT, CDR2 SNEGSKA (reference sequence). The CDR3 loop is CSARDPGRDTEAFF. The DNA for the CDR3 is TGCAGTGCTAGAGATCCGGGACGGGACACTGAAGCTTTCTTT.

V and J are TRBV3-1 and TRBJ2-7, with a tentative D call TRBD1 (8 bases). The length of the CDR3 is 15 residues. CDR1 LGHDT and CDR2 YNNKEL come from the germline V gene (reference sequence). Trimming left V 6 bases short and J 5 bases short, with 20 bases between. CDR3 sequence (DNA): TGTGCCAGCAGTCCAGGGGGCGGGAGAGTCCACGAGCAGTACTTC. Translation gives CASSPGGGRVHEQYF.

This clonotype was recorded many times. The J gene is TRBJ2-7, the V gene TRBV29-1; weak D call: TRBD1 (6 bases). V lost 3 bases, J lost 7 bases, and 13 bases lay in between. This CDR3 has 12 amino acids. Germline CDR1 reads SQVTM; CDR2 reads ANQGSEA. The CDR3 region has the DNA TGCAGCGTTGATTTCGGGACATTTGAGCAGTACTTC. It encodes CSVDFGTFEQYF.

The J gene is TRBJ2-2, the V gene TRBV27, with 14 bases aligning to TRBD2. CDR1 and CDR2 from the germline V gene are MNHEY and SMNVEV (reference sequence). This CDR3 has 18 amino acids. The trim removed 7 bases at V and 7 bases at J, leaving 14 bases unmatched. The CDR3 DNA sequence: TGTGCCAGCAACTCTAGACTAGCGGGAGGGCCTAGGAACGGGGAGCTGTTTTTT. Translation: CASNSRLAGGPRNGELFF.

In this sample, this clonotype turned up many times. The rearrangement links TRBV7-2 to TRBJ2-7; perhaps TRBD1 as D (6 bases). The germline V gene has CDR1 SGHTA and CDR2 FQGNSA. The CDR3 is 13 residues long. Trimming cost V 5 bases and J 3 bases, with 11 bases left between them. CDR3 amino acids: CASSGPGHYEQYF. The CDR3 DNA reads TGTGCCAGCAGCGGACCGGGACACTACGAGCAGTACTTC. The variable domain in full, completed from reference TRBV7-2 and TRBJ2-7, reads GAGVSQSPSNKVTEKGKDVELRCDPISGHTALYWYRQSLGQGLEFLIYFQGNSAPDKSGLPSDRFSAERTGGSVSTLTIQRTQQEDSAVYLCASSGPGHYEQYFGPGTRLTVT.

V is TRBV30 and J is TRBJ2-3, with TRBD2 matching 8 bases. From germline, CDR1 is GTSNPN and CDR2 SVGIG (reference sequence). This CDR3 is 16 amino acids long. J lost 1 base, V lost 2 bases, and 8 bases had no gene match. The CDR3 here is CAWSSWAGGGTDTQYF. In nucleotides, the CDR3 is TGTGCCTGGAGTTCCTGGGCGGGGGGAGGCACAGATACGCAGTATTTT.

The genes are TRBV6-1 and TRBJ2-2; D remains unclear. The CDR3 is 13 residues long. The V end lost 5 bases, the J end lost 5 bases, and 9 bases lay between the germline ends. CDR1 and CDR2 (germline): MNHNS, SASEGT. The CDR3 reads CASSPILTGELFF. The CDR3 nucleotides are TGTGCCAGCAGTCCGATATTGACCGGGGAGCTGTTTTTT.

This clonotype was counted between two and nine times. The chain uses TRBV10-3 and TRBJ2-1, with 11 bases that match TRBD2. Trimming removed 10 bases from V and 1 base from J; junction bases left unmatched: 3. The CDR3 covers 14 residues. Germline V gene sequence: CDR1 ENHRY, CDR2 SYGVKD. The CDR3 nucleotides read TGTGCCACCGGGACTAGCGGTTCCTACAATGAGCAGTTCTTC. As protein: CATGTSGSYNEQFF.

The CDR3 loop reads CASHRRGGPYPPDTQYF. DNA of the CDR3: TGTGCCAGTCATAGGAGGGGGGGCCCCTACCCGCCAGATACGCAGTATTTT. The V call is TRBV19, the J call TRBJ2-3; D may be TRBD2 (7 bases). The CDR3 spans 17 residues. In germline, CDR1 is LNHDA, CDR2 SQIVND (reference sequence). Trimming took off 8 bases at V and 4 bases at J, with 25 bases between the two ends.

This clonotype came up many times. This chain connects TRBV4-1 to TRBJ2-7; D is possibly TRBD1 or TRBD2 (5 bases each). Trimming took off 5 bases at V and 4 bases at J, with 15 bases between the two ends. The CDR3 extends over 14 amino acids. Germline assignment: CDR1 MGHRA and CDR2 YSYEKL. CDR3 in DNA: TGCGCCAGCAGCGGCCGGGACCTCTATTACGAGCAGTACTTC. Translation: CASSGRDLYYEQYF.

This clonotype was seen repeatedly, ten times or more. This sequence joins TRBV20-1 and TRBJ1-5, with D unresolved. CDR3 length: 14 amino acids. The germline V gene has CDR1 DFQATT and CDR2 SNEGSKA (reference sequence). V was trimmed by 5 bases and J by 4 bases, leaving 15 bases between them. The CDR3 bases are TGCAGTGCTTTACTCCCGGCCCAAAATCAGCCCCAGCATTTT. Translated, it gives CSALLPAQNQPQHF.

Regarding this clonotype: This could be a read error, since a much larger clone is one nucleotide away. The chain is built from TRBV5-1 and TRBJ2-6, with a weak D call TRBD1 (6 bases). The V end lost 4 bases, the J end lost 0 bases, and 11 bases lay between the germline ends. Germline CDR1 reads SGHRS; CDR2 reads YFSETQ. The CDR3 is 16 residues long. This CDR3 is CASSAPQGSGANVLTF. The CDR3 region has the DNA TGCGCCAGCAGCGCCCCACAGGGCTCTGGGGCCAACGTCCTGACTTTC.